The present entry profiles one T cell receptor (beta chain) with its context. Its specific antigen is unknown. Base-call qualities are not available, and no considerably larger clone is one nucleotide away. There are 13 amino acids in the CDR3, from cysteine to phenylalanine inclusive. Here the CDR3 DNA is all that survives: 39 bases in frame from base 1. The germline V gene supplies CDR1 KGHSH and CDR2 LQKENI. V and J are truncated by 3 bases and 1 base respectively, leaving an intervening sequence of 7 bases. A second Seattle source provided samples from volunteer blood donors who had recovered from COVID-19. Whole blood was collected in K2EDTA tubes by collaborating institutions according to the institutions' own protocols. Collaborator samples were shipped for TCRbeta analysis as frozen whole blood, isolated PBMCs, or DNA extracted from either sample type. TCRbeta CDR3 regions were amplified from genomic DNA by means of the immunoSEQ Assay, a bias-controlled multiplex PCR. Turning to the authors' computational methods: The number of nucleated cells in each sample was estimated from the amplification of reference gene primers within the assay. To quantify the absolute abundance of each unique TCRbeta CDR3 rearrangement, sequence reads were collapsed and filtered. For each sample, productive Simpson clonality was calculated by taking the square root of Simpson's diversity index across productive rearrangements. TCRdb retrieved this table from immuneACCESS and kept in-frame rearrangements only. Not all clones are present; in checked studies, unresolved V genes account for under half, and no reason is known for the remainder. The D gene and trimming were derived from the DNA, and the V and J assignments and clone size from that table. The sample includes 120,000 or so clones, with almost 85% observed a single time. The ten largest account for 9.5% to 15% of the sample.

The data originate from a study of blood T cell repertoires in COVID-19 (dated by TCRdb to 2020 to 2022). For the wider study: The collaborator samples originated in the United States, Italy and Spain and spanned the acute and convalescent phases of COVID-19. The prospective study material was composed of cDNA or gDNA derived from T cells, B-cell-depleted T cells, or PBMCs. The dataset comprised deeply sampled blood TCRbeta repertoires from subjects exposed to, actively infected with, or recovered from COVID-19. The repertoires were released in a freely available public database intended as a resource for research on the immune response to SARS-CoV-2. Samples came from the ongoing ImmuneRACE study (first 160 participants) plus 1,254 subjects from 6 global collaborators. Sample metadata almost always included a de-identified subject ID, COVID-19 status, age in years and sex. Where HLA class I and class II types were available, the types were taken from metadata supplied by the sample provider, not from assay-based typing.

The paper as a whole reports these results and caveats: The amount of clinical and demographic metadata varied by source and participant and was provided uncurated.

The sequenced material came from peripheral blood. The chain is made from TRBV18 and TRBJ2-7, with TRBD2 tentatively as D gene (6 bases match). The source of this sequence is a woman aged 30 to 39 who had recovered from COVID-19. The CDR3 amino acid sequence is: CASSPGGSYEQYF. In nucleotide form, the sequence is TGTGCCAGCTCACCCGGGGGTTCCTACGAGCAGTACTTC.